Listed here is a single T cell receptor (beta chain). There are a few counts of this clone. The clone's antigen remains unknown. Per-nucleotide qualities are absent, and no much larger clonotype sits a single base away. The sample is drawn from a study of blood T cell repertoires in COVID-19 (dated by TCRdb to the early 2020s). Regarding the research as a whole: The collaborator samples originated in the United States, Italy and Spain and spanned the acute and convalescent phases of COVID-19. The material from the prospective study consisted of cDNA or gDNA derived from T cells, B-cell-depleted T cells, or PBMCs. Subjects who had been exposed to COVID-19, were actively infected with it, or had recovered from it provided the deeply sampled blood TCRbeta repertoires that made up the dataset. The repertoires were released in a freely available public database intended as a resource for research on the immune response to SARS-CoV-2. The samples were drawn from two sources: the first 160 participants of the ongoing ImmuneRACE study, and 1,254 subjects contributed by 6 global collaborators. The sample metadata nearly always contained a de-identified subject ID, COVID-19 status, age in years and sex. Where HLA class I and class II types were available, the types were taken from metadata supplied by the sample provider, not from assay-based typing.

The collaborating institutions used their own protocols to collect whole blood in K2EDTA tubes. For TCRbeta analysis, collaborator samples were shipped as frozen whole blood, as isolated PBMCs, or as DNA extracted from either sample type. Overall study outcomes, separate from this receptor: How much clinical and demographic metadata was included differed by source and by participant, and the metadata was provided uncurated.

TCRbeta CDR3 regions were amplified from genomic DNA by means of the immunoSEQ Assay, a bias-controlled multiplex PCR. Per the original workflow: Nucleated cell counts per sample were estimated from amplification of reference gene primers within the assay. Sequence reads were collapsed and filtered to measure the absolute abundance of every unique TCRbeta CDR3 rearrangement. For each sample, productive Simpson clonality was calculated by taking the square root of Simpson's diversity index across productive rearrangements. TCRdb obtained this table from immuneACCESS and retained in-frame rearrangements with V and J assigned. These tables miss some clones; where compared with another copy, unresolved V genes account for less than half of the shortfall, and the remainder is unexplained. That table supplies the V and J calls and clone size; D and trimming were determined from the DNA. This sample holds about 160,000 clones; approximately 88% were observed only once. The top ten clones comprise roughly 15% of the sample.

Taken from cysteine to phenylalanine, the CDR3 has 13 residues. Only the CDR3 region is kept as DNA, spanning 39 bases read in frame from base 1. V and J are trimmed by 10 bases and 3 bases, and the gene matches miss 7 bases of the junction. Sequences LNHDA (CDR1) and SQIVND (CDR2) are obtained from the germline V gene (reference sequence). The receptor was isolated from a man aged 18 to 29 with active or convalescent COVID-19. In this chain, TRBV19 is recombined with TRBJ1-1, with 8 bases matching TRBD1. The sequenced sample was peripheral blood. Here is the DNA: TGTGCCACCACAGGACAGGGATACACTGAAGCTTTCTTT. It specifies CATTGQGYTEAFF.